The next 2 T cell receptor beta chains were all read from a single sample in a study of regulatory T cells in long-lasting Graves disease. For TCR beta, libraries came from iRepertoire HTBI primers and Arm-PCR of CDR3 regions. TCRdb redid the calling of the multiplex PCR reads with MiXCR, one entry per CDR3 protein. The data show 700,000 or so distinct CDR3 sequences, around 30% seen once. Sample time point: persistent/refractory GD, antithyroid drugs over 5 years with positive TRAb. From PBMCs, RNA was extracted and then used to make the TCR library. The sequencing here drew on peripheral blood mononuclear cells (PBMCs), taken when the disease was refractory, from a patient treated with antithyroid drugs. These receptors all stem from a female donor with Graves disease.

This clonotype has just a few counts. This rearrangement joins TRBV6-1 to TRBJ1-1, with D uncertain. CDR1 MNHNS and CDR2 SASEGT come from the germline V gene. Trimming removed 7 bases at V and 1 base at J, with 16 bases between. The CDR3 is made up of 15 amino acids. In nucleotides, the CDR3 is TGTGCCAGCACCCCCAGAGGTACCTCGAACACTGAAGCTTTCTTT. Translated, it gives CASTPRGTSNTEAFF.

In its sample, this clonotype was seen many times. The CDR3 DNA follows: TGCAGTGCTAGGGGGGTGCTAGCGGGAGAACAGACCCAGTACTTC. Translating gives CSARGVLAGEQTQYF. This rearrangement joins TRBV20-1 to TRBJ2-5; 10 bases are a match to TRBD2. V trimming: 3 bases; J trimming: 6 bases; junction bases outside the gene matches: 10. CDR3 length: 15 residues. Germline lookup yields CDR1 DFQATT and CDR2 SNEGSKA (reference sequence).